The 12 T cell receptor beta chains reported below all come from one sample, sequenced in a study of T cell responses to AZD1222 COVID-19 vaccine. Libraries were prepared by immunoSEQ multiplex PCR; TCRdb keeps only in-frame clonotypes and omits some of them. The sample has about 100,000 clones, roughly 83% seen once; the top ten hold more than 15%. The sequencing here drew on peripheral blood, taken on day 0 of AZD1222 vaccination. All receptors derive from an adult in good health.

With respect to this clone: The junction differs from germline at one of its ends, possibly a read error. The chain carries TRBV2 and TRBJ2-3; 7 positions agree with TRBD1. The CDR3 consists of 18 residues. Germline loops: CDR1 SNHLY, CDR2 FYNNEI. The DNA of the CDR3 is TGCAACCGCATAAGCCAAACACAGGGGATCGCTAGCACAGATACGCAGTATTTT. It encodes CNRISQTQGIASTDTQYF.

This clone was seen only once. V usage is TRBV6-5 and J usage is TRBJ1-2, with a weak D call TRBD1 (5 bases). The CDR3 loop spans 13 amino acids. CDR1 is MNHEY and CDR2 is SVGAGI in the germline V gene. Trimming stripped 8 bases from V and 8 bases from J, with 18 bases between. DNA for the CDR3: TGTGCCAGCTCCCAGGGTCAAAAAGGGGGCTACACCTTC. It encodes CASSQGQKGGYTF.

The V and J genes are TRBV19 and TRBJ1-2, with D unresolved. CDR3 length: 16 amino acids. V lost 5 bases, J lost 4 bases, and 20 bases lay in between. Germline assignment: CDR1 LNHDA and CDR2 SQIVND (reference sequence). CDR3 coding DNA: TGTGCCAGTAGTCCAGATGGTCACAGCCCACTCTATGGCTACACCTTC. Its protein is CASSPDGHSPLYGYTF.

The chain recombines TRBV5-5 with TRBJ2-7; TRBD1 aligns across 9 bases. CDR1 and CDR2 (germline): SGHKS, YYEKEE (reference sequence). CDR3 length: 16 amino acids. J lost 5 bases, V lost 0 bases, and 9 bases had no gene match. The CDR3 DNA follows: TGTGCCAGCAGCTTGGGATTACACAGGGGGCAGGACGAGCAGTACGTC. Protein product: CASSLGLHRGQDEQYV.

This clone was detected a few times. V and J are TRBV7-2 and TRBJ1-2; D is undetermined. The germline gives CDR1 SGHTA, CDR2 FQGNSA. V lost 4 bases and J lost 3, with 9 bases in between. This CDR3 has 13 amino acids. The DNA for the CDR3 is TGTGCCAGCAGCTCACAGTCCTACTATGGCTACACCTTC. Translated: CASSSQSYYGYTF.

The rearrangement joins TRBV19 to TRBJ1-5; a weak D match, TRBD1 (5 bases). The CDR3 extends over 16 amino acids. Germline CDR1 and CDR2: LNHDA and SQIVND (reference sequence). Trimming removed 4 bases from V and 1 base from J, with 14 bases in between. Here the CDR3 reads CASSTPGRTSNQPQHF. In DNA form, the CDR3 reads TGTGCCAGTAGTACCCCAGGGAGGACGAGCAATCAGCCCCAGCATTTT.

The CDR3 spells CASGRSGEQFF. The CDR3 DNA reads TGTGCCAGCGGGAGGTCGGGGGAGCAGTTCTTC. The rearrangement links TRBV9 to TRBJ2-1, with D maybe TRBD2 (6 bases). Trimming shortened V by 7 bases and J by 10 bases, and 12 bases separated the two germline ends. Germline V gives CDR1 SGDLS, CDR2 YYNGEE. The length of the CDR3 is 11 residues.

This clone is a singleton in its sample. The chain recombines TRBV19 with TRBJ2-7; no firm D call. CDR3 length equals 16 residues. Deletions cut 1 base from V and 2 bases from J, with 15 bases between. The germline V gene encodes CDR1 LNHDA and CDR2 SQIVND (reference sequence). In DNA form, the CDR3 reads TGTGCCAGTAGTATAGCCAGCACGGGTGATGCCTACGAGCAGTACTTC. This encodes CASSIASTGDAYEQYF.

The chain is built from TRBV7-8 and TRBJ1-2, with D perhaps TRBD1 (6 bases). The germline V gene encodes CDR1 SGHVS and CDR2 FQNEAQ. The length of the CDR3 is 16 residues. Trimming removed 5 bases from V and 1 base from J, with 17 bases in between. The CDR3 nucleotides read TGTGCCAGCAGCCTCCAACAGGGAGGGCTTAACTATGGCTACACCTTC. It is translated as CASSLQQGGLNYGYTF.

Here the CDR3 reads CASTTTGESGHQPQHF. The CDR3 DNA follows: TGTGCCAGTACCACCACAGGGGAGTCGGGCCATCAGCCCCAGCATTTT. The chain recombines TRBV19 with TRBJ1-5, with 7 nucleotides matching TRBD1. The CDR3 is 16 amino acids. CDR1 is LNHDA, CDR2 SQIVND, per germline (reference sequence). Trimming at V came to 7 bases and at J to 5 bases, leaving 14 bases not matched to a gene.

V gene TRBV20-1 combines with J gene TRBJ2-5, with a possible D match to TRBD2 (6 bases). V gave up 3 bases and J gave up 5 bases, with 22 bases separating them. CDR1 is DFQATT and CDR2 is SNEGSKA in the germline V gene (reference sequence). The CDR3 has 16 residues. CDR3 region: CSASYGGALVGETQYF. The CDR3 bases are TGCAGTGCTAGTTATGGAGGGGCCCTGGTTGGCGAGACCCAGTACTTC.

CDR3 sequence reads: CASSLGTGAVEKLFF. In DNA, the CDR3 is TGCGCCAGCAGCTTGGGGACAGGGGCTGTTGAAAAACTGTTTTTT. V gene TRBV5-1 combines with J gene TRBJ1-4, with 9 positions matching TRBD1. Trimming took 0 bases from V and 7 from J; bases not matched to a gene: 4. The CDR3 covers 15 residues. Germline lookup yields CDR1 SGHRS and CDR2 YFSETQ.